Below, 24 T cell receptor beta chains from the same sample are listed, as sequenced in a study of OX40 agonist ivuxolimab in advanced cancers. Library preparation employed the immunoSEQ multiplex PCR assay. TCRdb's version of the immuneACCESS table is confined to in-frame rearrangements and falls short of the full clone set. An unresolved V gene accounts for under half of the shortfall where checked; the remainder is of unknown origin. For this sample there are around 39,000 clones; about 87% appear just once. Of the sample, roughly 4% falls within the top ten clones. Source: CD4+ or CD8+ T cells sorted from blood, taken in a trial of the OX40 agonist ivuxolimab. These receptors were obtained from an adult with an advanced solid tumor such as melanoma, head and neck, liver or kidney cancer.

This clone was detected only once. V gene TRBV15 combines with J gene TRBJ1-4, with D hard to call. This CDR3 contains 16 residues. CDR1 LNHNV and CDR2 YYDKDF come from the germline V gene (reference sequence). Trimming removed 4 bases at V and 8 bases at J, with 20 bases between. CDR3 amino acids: CATSTNRIPLGEKLFF. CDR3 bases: TGTGCCACCAGCACCAACCGTATCCCGCTTGGGGAAAAACTGTTTTTT.

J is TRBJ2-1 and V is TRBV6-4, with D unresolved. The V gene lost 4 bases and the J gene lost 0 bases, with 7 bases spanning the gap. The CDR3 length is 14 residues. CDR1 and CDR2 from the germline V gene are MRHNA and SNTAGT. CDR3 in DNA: TGTGCCAGCAGTGTTACATACTCCTACAATGAGCAGTTCTTC. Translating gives CASSVTYSYNEQFF.

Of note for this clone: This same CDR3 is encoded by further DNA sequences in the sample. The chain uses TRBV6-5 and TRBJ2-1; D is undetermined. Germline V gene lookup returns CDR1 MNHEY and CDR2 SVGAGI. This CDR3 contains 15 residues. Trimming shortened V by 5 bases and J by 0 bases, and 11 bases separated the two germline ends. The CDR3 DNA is TGTGCCAGCAGTCGTACAAGAAGCTCCTACAATGAGCAGTTCTTC. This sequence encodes CASSRTRSSYNEQFF.

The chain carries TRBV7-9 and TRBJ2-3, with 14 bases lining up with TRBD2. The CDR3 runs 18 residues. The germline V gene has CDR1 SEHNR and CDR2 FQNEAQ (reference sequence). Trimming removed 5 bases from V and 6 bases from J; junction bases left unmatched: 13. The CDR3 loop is CASSPGTSGGSTRDTQYF. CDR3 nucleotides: TGTGCCAGCAGCCCTGGGACTAGCGGGGGTTCAACCAGGGATACGCAGTATTTT.

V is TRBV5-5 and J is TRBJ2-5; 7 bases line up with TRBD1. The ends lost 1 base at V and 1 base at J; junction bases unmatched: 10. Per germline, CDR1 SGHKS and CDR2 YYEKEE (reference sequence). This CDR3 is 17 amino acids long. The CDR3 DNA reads TGTGCCAGCAGCTTGCGGCCCGTAGGGGGCTTCCAAGAGACCCAGTACTTC. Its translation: CASSLRPVGGFQETQYF.

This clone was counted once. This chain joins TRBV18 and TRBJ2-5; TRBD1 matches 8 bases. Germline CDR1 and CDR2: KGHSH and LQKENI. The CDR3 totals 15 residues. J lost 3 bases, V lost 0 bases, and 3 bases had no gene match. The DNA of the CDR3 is TGTGCCAGCTCACCACCGCGACAGGGGAAAGAGACCCAGTACTTC. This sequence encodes CASSPPRQGKETQYF. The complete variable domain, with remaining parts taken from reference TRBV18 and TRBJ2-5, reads NAGVMQNPRHLVRRRGQEARLRCSPMKGHSHVYWYRQLPEEGLKFMVYLQKENIIDESGMPKERFSAEFPKEGPSILRIQQVVRGDSAAYFCASSPPRQGKETQYFGPGTRLLVL.

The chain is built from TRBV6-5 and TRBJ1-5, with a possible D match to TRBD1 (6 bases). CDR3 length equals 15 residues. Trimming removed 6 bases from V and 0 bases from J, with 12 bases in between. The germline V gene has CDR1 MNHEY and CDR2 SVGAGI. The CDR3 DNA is TGTGCCAGCAGCTTCGACAGGTTTAGCAATCAGCCCCAGCATTTT. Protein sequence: CASSFDRFSNQPQHF.

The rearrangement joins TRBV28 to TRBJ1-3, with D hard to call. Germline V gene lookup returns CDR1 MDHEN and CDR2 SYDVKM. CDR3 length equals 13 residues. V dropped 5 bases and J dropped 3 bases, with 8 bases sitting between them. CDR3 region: CASSVPVGNTIYF. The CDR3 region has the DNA TGTGCCAGCAGTGTCCCCGTTGGAAACACCATATATTTT.

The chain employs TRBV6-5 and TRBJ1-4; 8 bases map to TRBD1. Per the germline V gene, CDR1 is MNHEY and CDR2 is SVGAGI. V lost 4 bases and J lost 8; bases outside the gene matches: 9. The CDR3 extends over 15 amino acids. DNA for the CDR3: TGTGCCAGCAGTTCGGACAGGGAACGGGGGGAAAAACTGTTTTTT. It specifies CASSSDRERGEKLFF.

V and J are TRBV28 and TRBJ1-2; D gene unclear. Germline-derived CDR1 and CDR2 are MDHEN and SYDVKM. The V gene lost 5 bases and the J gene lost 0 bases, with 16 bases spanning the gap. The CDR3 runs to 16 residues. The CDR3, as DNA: TGTGCCAGCAGTCCTCCCCCGGGCAGTTCTAACTATGGCTACACCTTC. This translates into CASSPPPGSSNYGYTF.

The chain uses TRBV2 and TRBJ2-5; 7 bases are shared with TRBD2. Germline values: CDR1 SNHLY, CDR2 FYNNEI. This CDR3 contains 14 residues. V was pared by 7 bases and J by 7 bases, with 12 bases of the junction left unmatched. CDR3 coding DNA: TGTGCCAGCATGGGTGGGACTACCTCAGTGACCCAGTACTTC. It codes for CASMGGTTSVTQYF.

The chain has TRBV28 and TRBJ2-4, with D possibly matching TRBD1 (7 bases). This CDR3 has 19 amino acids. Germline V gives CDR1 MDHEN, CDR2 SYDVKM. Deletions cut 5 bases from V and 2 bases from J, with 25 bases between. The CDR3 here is CASSIWDWTERGPKNIQYF. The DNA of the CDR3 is TGTGCCAGCAGTATTTGGGACTGGACGGAGAGGGGGCCCAAAAACATTCAGTACTTC.

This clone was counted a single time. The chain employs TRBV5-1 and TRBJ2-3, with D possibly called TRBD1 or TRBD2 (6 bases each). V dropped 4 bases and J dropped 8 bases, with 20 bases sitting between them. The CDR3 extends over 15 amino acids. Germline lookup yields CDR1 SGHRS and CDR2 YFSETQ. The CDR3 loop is CASSPDGGGGGTQYF. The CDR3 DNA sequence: TGCGCCAGCAGCCCGGACGGGGGTGGAGGGGGTACGCAGTATTTT.

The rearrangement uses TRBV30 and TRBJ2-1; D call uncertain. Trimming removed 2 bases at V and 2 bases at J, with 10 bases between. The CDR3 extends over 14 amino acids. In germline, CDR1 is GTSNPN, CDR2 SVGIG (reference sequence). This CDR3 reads CAWSLVGPYNEQFF. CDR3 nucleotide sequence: TGTGCCTGGAGTTTGGTGGGTCCCTACAATGAGCAGTTCTTC. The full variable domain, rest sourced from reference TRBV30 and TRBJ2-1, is SQTIHQWPATLVQPVGSPLSLECTVEGTSNPNLYWYRQAAGRGLQLLFYSVGIGQISSEVPQNLSASRPQDRQFILSSKKLLLSDSGFYLCAWSLVGPYNEQFFGPGTRLTVL.

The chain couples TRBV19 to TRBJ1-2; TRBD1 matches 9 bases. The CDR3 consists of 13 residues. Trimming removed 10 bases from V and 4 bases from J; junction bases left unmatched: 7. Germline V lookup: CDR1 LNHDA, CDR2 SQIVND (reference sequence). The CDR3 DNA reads TGTGCCATCAGAGGGACAGGGCCCTATGGCTACACCTTC. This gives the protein CAIRGTGPYGYTF.

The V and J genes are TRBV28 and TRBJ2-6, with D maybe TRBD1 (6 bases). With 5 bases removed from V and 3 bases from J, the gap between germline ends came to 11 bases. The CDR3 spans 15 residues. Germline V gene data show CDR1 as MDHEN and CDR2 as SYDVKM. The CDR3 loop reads CASSPEGVGANVLTF. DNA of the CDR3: TGTGCCAGCAGTCCCGAGGGGGTTGGGGCCAACGTCCTGACTTTC.

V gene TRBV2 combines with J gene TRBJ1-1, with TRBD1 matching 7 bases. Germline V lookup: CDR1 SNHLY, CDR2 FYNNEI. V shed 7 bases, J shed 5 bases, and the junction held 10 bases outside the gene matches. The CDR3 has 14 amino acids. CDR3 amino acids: CASTFPQGGTEAFF. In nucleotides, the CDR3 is TGTGCCAGCACCTTTCCGCAGGGGGGGACTGAAGCTTTCTTT.

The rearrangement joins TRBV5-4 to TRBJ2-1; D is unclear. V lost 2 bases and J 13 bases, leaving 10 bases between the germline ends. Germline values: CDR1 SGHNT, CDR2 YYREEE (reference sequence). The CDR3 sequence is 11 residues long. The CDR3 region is CASSFAREQFF. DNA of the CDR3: TGTGCCAGCAGCTTCGCTAGAGAACAGTTCTTC. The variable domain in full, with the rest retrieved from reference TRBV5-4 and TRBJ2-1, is ETGVTQSPTHLIKTRGQQVTLRCSSQSGHNTVSWYQQALGQGPQFIFQYYREEENGRGNFPPRFSGLQFPNYSSELNVNALELDDSALYLCASSFAREQFFGPGTRLTVL.

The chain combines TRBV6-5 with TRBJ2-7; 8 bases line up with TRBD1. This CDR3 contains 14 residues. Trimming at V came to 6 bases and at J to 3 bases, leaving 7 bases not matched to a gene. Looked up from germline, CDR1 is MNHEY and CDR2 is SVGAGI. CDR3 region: CASRSGTGFYEQYF. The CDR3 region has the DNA TGTGCCAGCAGATCCGGGACAGGCTTCTACGAGCAGTACTTC.

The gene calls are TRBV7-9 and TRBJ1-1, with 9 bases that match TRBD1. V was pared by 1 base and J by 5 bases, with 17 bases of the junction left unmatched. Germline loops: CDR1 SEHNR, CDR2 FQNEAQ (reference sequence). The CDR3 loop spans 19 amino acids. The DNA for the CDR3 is TGTGCCAGCAGCTTAGAGCCGGGAAACAGGGGGCGAATGAGAACTGAAGCTTTCTTT. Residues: CASSLEPGNRGRMRTEAFF.

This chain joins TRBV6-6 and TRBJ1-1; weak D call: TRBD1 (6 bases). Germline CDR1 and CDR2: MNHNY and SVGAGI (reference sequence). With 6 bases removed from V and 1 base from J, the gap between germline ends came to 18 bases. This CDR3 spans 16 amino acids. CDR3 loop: CASSSTPGQGNTEAFF. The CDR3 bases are TGTGCCAGCAGCTCCACCCCGGGACAAGGGAACACTGAAGCTTTCTTT.

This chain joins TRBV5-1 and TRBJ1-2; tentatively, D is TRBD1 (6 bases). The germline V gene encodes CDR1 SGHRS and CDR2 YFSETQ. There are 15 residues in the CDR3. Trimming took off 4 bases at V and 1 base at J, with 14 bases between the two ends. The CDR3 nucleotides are TGCGCCAGCAGCCCCTCACAGGGTTTTAACTATGGCTACACCTTC. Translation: CASSPSQGFNYGYTF.

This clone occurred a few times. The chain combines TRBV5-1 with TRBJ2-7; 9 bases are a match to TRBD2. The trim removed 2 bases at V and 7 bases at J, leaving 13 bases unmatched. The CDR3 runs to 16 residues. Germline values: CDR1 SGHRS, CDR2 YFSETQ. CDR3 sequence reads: CASSFSSGTVNGEQYF. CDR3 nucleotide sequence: TGCGCCAGCAGCTTCTCTAGCGGGACGGTCAATGGGGAGCAGTACTTC.

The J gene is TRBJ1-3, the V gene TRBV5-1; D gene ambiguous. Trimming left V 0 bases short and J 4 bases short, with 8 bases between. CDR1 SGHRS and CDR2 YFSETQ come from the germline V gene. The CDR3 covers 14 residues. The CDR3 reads CASSLVGRGNTIYF. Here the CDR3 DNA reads TGCGCCAGCAGCTTGGTAGGGAGGGGAAACACCATATATTTT.